The T cell receptor beta chain described here comes from a study of Graves' ophthalmopathy and Graves' hyperthyroidism. CDR1 MDHEN and CDR2 SYDVKM come from the germline V gene. CDR3 size: 15 residues. Comments on this clonotype: The junction shows a germline mismatch at one end, possibly a read error.

CDR3 regions of TCR beta were amplified from RNA transcripts. Amplification began with first-round RT-PCR using HTBI primers, then second-round multiplex PCR was performed. In TCRdb, the multiplex PCR reads were re-called with MiXCR into one record per CDR3 protein. The sample contains a few hundred thousand distinct CDR3 sequences, around a sixth of which appear only once. Certain patients, namely those with other autoimmune diseases, uncontrolled infections, pregnancy or lactation, were excluded. The chain employs TRBV28 and TRBJ1-2; 7 bases match TRBD1. The TCR comes from an adult man with Graves' ophthalmopathy. Sequenced material: peripheral blood. This CDR3 is CASWTGLPSNYGYIF. As DNA, the CDR3 is TGTGCCAGCTGGACAGGATTGCCCTCCAACTATGGCTACATCTTC.